This passage covers 6 T cell receptor beta chains from one sample sequenced in a study of blood T cell repertoires in COVID-19 (dated by TCRdb to 2018 to 2021). The library was obtained by the immunoSEQ multiplex PCR assay. The table was pulled from immuneACCESS by TCRdb, which kept in-frame rearrangements only. Such tables lose some clones; where checked, under half of the loss comes from unresolved V genes, and the rest has no known cause. The sample yields 6,000 to 8,500 clones; 86% were counted once. 15% to 20% of the sample lies in the top ten. Sequencing was done on a sample of peripheral blood. The source of these receptors is a woman in her sixties or seventies with active COVID-19.

The chain recombines TRBV19 with TRBJ1-1; D is possibly TRBD1 (5 bases). This CDR3 is 14 amino acids long. Germline CDR1 is LNHDA and CDR2 is SQIVND (reference sequence). Deletions cut 3 bases from V and 1 base from J, with 9 bases between. CDR3 residues: CASSIGGANTEAFF. Written as DNA, the CDR3 is TGTGCCAGTAGTATTGGAGGGGCGAACACTGAAGCTTTCTTT.

The gene calls are TRBV29-1 and TRBJ2-3, with D possibly matching TRBD2 (5 bases). Trimming stripped 7 bases from V and 1 base from J, with 12 bases between. The CDR3 is made up of 13 amino acids. Germline V gives CDR1 SQVTM, CDR2 ANQGSEA. The CDR3 DNA reads as TGCAGCGGTGCCGTGGGAGGCACAGATACGCAGTATTTT. Translating gives CSGAVGGTDTQYF.

The chain carries TRBV6-6 and TRBJ1-2; D is ambiguous. Trimming took 0 bases from V and 5 from J, leaving 13 bases between them. Germline V lookup: CDR1 MNHNY, CDR2 SVGAGI (reference sequence). The CDR3 covers 15 residues. The CDR3: CASSYSASFGYGYTF. CDR3 sequence (DNA): TGTGCCAGCAGTTACTCTGCTAGTTTTGGATATGGCTACACCTTC.

Of note for this clone: Germline is not matched at one junction end, which may reflect a read error. This chain joins TRBV5-1 and TRBJ2-7, with TRBD1 matching over 7 bases. The V gene's germline CDR1 is SGHRS and CDR2 YFSETQ. The CDR3 loop spans 13 amino acids. The DNA for the CDR3 is TGCGCCAGCAGCCCCCAACAGGGGTACGGGCAGTACTTC. This gives the protein CASSPQQGYGQYF.

The genes are TRBV7-2 and TRBJ2-2; 9 bases agree with TRBD1. CDR3 length: 17 amino acids. The germline gives CDR1 SGHTA, CDR2 FQGNSA. The V and J ends lost 5 bases and 6 bases, in that order; junction bases with no gene match: 13. Here the CDR3 reads CASSHRGVTGGSGELFF. The CDR3 DNA is TGTGCCAGCAGCCATCGCGGGGTGACAGGGGGATCCGGGGAGCTGTTTTTT.

The V call is TRBV5-1, the J call TRBJ2-2; TRBD2 agrees at 7 bases. The germline CDR1 and CDR2 sequences are SGHRS and YFSETQ. V lost 4 bases, J lost 6 bases, and 12 bases stayed unmatched. The CDR3 length is 16 residues. CDR3 DNA: TGCGCCAGCAGCCCGGGAGGCGGGGGAGCGCCCGGGGAGCTGTTTTTT. This encodes CASSPGGGGAPGELFF. The whole variable domain, filled in from reference TRBV5-1 and TRBJ2-2, reads KAGVTQTPRYLIKTRGQQVTLSCSPISGHRSVSWYQQTPGQGLQFLFEYFSETQRNKGNFPGRFSGRQFSNSRSEMNVSTLELGDSALYLCASSPGGGGAPGELFFGEGSRLTVL.